These 26 T cell receptor beta chains came from one sample sequenced in a study of blood T cell repertoires in COVID-19 (dated by TCRdb to 2018 to 2020). The protocol used for the library was the immunoSEQ multiplex PCR assay. As stored in TCRdb, this immuneACCESS dataset retains in-frame rearrangements with V and J assigned. A fraction of the clones does not appear; measured against another copy, unresolved V genes explain less than half of the discrepancy, and the remainder lacks a known reason. The sample includes under 350,000 clones, with approximately 82% observed a single time. About 5% of the sample lies in the top ten. Sequenced input: peripheral blood. Source of these receptors: a man aged 55 to 69 who had recovered from COVID-19.

This chain uses TRBV5-1 with TRBJ1-1; no definite D call. Trimming removed 2 bases from V and 4 bases from J, with 9 bases in between. Germline V gene data show CDR1 as SGHRS and CDR2 as YFSETQ. The CDR3 extends over 13 amino acids. CDR3: CASSLERVTEAFF. CDR3 DNA: TGCGCCAGCAGCTTAGAGAGGGTCACTGAAGCTTTCTTT.

CDR3 sequence: CASRSSGEDIHNEQFF. The CDR3 region has the DNA TGTGCCAGCAGGTCCTCCGGGGAGGACATACACAATGAGCAGTTCTTC. The chain carries TRBV28 and TRBJ2-1; D might be TRBD2 (6 bases). Looked up from germline, CDR1 is MDHEN and CDR2 is SYDVKM. V was clipped by 6 bases and J by 5 bases, with 20 bases between them. CDR3 length: 16 amino acids.

This clone appeared a few times. The rearrangement uses TRBV7-8 and TRBJ2-1; TRBD2 matches at 12 bases. Trimming cost V 5 bases and J 7 bases; bases outside gene matches: 9. There are 16 residues in the CDR3. From germline, CDR1 is SGHVS and CDR2 FQNEAQ. The CDR3 region is CASSRKLAGGPNEQFF. The CDR3, as DNA: TGTGCCAGCAGCCGTAAGCTAGCGGGAGGGCCTAATGAGCAGTTCTTC.

The chain has TRBV30 and TRBJ2-2; D is uncertain. Trimming took 5 bases from V and 6 from J, leaving 19 bases between them. Germline V gives CDR1 GTSNPN, CDR2 SVGIG (reference sequence). The length of the CDR3 is 15 residues. CDR3 sequence (DNA): TGTGCCTGGTTAATCCCCTTTCGTAATGCCGGGGAGCTGTTTTTT. Translation gives CAWLIPFRNAGELFF.

This clone has more than one count but fewer than ten. V and J are TRBV3-1 (or the pseudogene TRBV3-2) and TRBJ1-1; perhaps TRBD1 as D (5 bases). Trimming removed 0 bases at V and 11 bases at J, with 10 bases between. The germline V gene has CDR1 LGHDT and CDR2 YNNKEL (reference sequence). The CDR3 is 12 residues long. This CDR3 is CASSQEGLRAFF. The CDR3 coding sequence is TGTGCCAGCAGCCAAGAGGGGCTTCGGGCTTTCTTT.

This chain joins TRBV7-9 and TRBJ2-1, with D possibly matching TRBD2 (5 bases). The CDR3 totals 15 residues. Germline CDR1 reads SEHNR; CDR2 reads FQNEAQ (reference sequence). Trimming shortened V by 1 base and J by 4 bases, and 11 bases separated the two germline ends. This CDR3 reads CASSLDTSGYNEQFF. The CDR3 bases are TGTGCCAGCAGCTTAGATACTAGTGGGTACAATGAGCAGTTCTTC.

This clone was observed at least ten times. This chain joins TRBV5-1 and TRBJ1-6, with TRBD1 matching 8 bases. With V trimmed by 1 base and J by 7 bases, 1 base remained unmatched. Germline V lookup: CDR1 SGHRS, CDR2 YFSETQ. The CDR3 contains 14 residues. The CDR3 here is CASSLWTGNSPLHF. The CDR3 region has the DNA TGCGCCAGCAGCTTGTGGACAGGGAATTCACCCCTCCACTTT.

J is TRBJ2-1 and V is TRBV2; 8 bases are shared with TRBD2. J was trimmed by 0 bases and V by 6 bases; bases with no gene match: 4. Germline V CDR1 and CDR2: SNHLY, FYNNEI. The CDR3 is made up of 15 amino acids. CDR3 amino acids: CASRRTSSSYNEQFF. The DNA of the CDR3 is TGTGCCAGCAGGCGGACTAGCAGCTCCTACAATGAGCAGTTCTTC.

V and J are TRBV6-5 and TRBJ1-3; D uncertain. The CDR3 consists of 15 residues. Germline V gene data show CDR1 as MNHEY and CDR2 as SVGAGI. Trimming took 5 bases from V and 0 from J, leaving 11 bases between them. CDR3 DNA sequence: TGTGCCAGCAGTCCTGGACTGATCTCTGGAAACACCATATATTTT. As protein: CASSPGLISGNTIYF.

This chain joins TRBV5-1 and TRBJ1-2; tentatively, D is TRBD1 (6 bases). V was clipped by 4 bases and J by 1 base, with 11 bases between them. This CDR3 comprises 14 residues. Germline loops: CDR1 SGHRS, CDR2 YFSETQ. In nucleotides, the CDR3 is TGCGCCAGCAGCCCGGACAGTCATAACTATGGCTACACCTTC. It is translated as CASSPDSHNYGYTF. Full variable domain (remainder filled in from reference TRBV5-1 and TRBJ1-2): KAGVTQTPRYLIKTRGQQVTLSCSPISGHRSVSWYQQTPGQGLQFLFEYFSETQRNKGNFPGRFSGRQFSNSRSEMNVSTLELGDSALYLCASSPDSHNYGYTFGSGTRLTVV.

The gene calls are TRBV18 and TRBJ2-7; 9 positions match TRBD2. The CDR3 is made up of 15 amino acids. The germline CDR1 and CDR2 sequences are KGHSH and LQKENI. Germline trimming cut 3 bases from V and 3 bases from J; bases unmatched to any gene: 6. This CDR3 reads CASSPTSGSSYEQYF. DNA for the CDR3: TGTGCCAGCTCACCTACTAGCGGGTCCAGCTACGAGCAGTACTTC.

This chain connects TRBV9 to TRBJ1-6, with TRBD1 identical over 8 bases. This CDR3 is 15 amino acids long. Germline V CDR1 and CDR2: SGDLS, YYNGEE. V lost 3 bases to trimming and J lost 9 bases; unmatched junction nucleotides: 8. For the CDR3, the DNA is TGTGCCAGCAGCGAGGACAGGGCTTTTGGTTCACCCCTCCACTTT. Protein sequence: CASSEDRAFGSPLHF.

This chain joins TRBV15 and TRBJ1-2, with 8 bases lining up with TRBD1. The CDR3 is 13 amino acids. The V gene's germline CDR1 is LNHNV and CDR2 YYDKDF (reference sequence). After removal of 3 bases from V and 8 bases from J, the junction contained 5 bases not matched to a gene. The CDR3 sequence is CATSSTTGAGYTF. DNA of the CDR3: TGTGCCACCAGCAGTACGACAGGGGCCGGCTACACCTTC.

This chain uses TRBV27 with TRBJ2-7; TRBD2 matches at 11 bases. This CDR3 is built from 15 residues. CDR1 is MNHEY, CDR2 SMNVEV, per germline (reference sequence). V lost 6 bases to trimming and J lost 6 bases; unmatched junction nucleotides: 10. The CDR3 nucleotides read TGTGCCAGCAGGAAACTAGCGGGAGAGAGGGTCGAGCAGTACTTC. Its translation is CASRKLAGERVEQYF.

This clone is a singleton in its sample. The chain combines TRBV9 with TRBJ1-6; D ambiguous. There are 14 residues in the CDR3. CDR1 SGDLS and CDR2 YYNGEE come from the germline V gene. The V and J ends lost 5 bases and 8 bases respectively, with 14 bases between them. CDR3 residues: CASSPTTLYSPLHF. As DNA, the CDR3 is TGTGCCAGCAGTCCAACCACCCTATATTCACCCCTCCACTTT.

The rearrangement links TRBV27 to TRBJ2-1; D gene uncertain. CDR3 length: 14 amino acids. With 3 bases removed from V and 5 bases from J, the gap between germline ends came to 11 bases. CDR1 and CDR2 (germline): MNHEY, SMNVEV (reference sequence). Here the CDR3 DNA reads TGTGCCAGCAGTTTCTTACAGAAAAACAATGAGCAGTTCTTC. As protein: CASSFLQKNNEQFF.

The chain combines TRBV9 with TRBJ2-3; D not certain. The length of the CDR3 is 16 residues. CDR1 SGDLS and CDR2 YYNGEE come from the germline V gene. Trimming cost V 0 bases and J 4 bases, with 15 bases left between them. This CDR3 reads CASSVVASLFPDTQYF. The CDR3 DNA sequence: TGTGCCAGCAGCGTAGTTGCTAGTCTCTTCCCAGATACGCAGTATTTT. Complete variable domain (other parts from reference TRBV9 and TRBJ2-3): DSGVTQTPKHLITATGQRVTLRCSPRSGDLSVYWYQQSLDQGLQFLIQYYNGEERAKGNILERFSAQQFPDLHSELNLSSLELGDSALYFCASSVVASLFPDTQYFGPGTRLTVL.

V is TRBV6-5 and J is TRBJ2-7; 8 nucleotides align to TRBD1. Germline-derived CDR1 and CDR2 are MNHEY and SVGAGI. The J segment lost 3 bases and the V segment lost 6 bases, leaving 10 bases of the junction unmatched. The CDR3 spans 15 residues. The CDR3 loop is CASSPQGVGIYEQYF. CDR3 in DNA: TGTGCCAGCAGCCCACAGGGGGTCGGGATCTACGAGCAGTACTTC.

The chain links TRBV5-1 to TRBJ2-5; TRBD1 aligns across 7 bases. V shed 2 bases, J shed 2 bases, and the junction held 9 bases outside the gene matches. The CDR3 has 16 amino acids. CDR1 and CDR2 from the germline V gene are SGHRS and YFSETQ. In DNA form, the CDR3 reads TGCGCCAGCAGCTTAGAAGGGACAGCCCGTCAAGAGACCCAGTACTTC. Its protein is CASSLEGTARQETQYF.

This chain uses TRBV5-1 with TRBJ2-1; D is uncertain. Germline lookup yields CDR1 SGHRS and CDR2 YFSETQ. Trimming shortened V by 0 bases and J by 6 bases, and 19 bases separated the two germline ends. The CDR3 length is 17 residues. The CDR3 nucleotides read TGCGCCAGCAGCTTGGGCCTTCCACGGGTTTCGCCCAATGAGCAGTTCTTC. Protein: CASSLGLPRVSPNEQFF.

V and J are TRBV6-1 and TRBJ2-1; TRBD2 agrees at 9 bases. Germline assignment: CDR1 MNHNS and CDR2 SASEGT. The CDR3 consists of 18 residues. V dropped 2 bases and J dropped 2; count of bases not matched to a gene: 10. The CDR3 nucleotides read TGTGCCAGCAGTGAACGGAATAGCGGGAGTAACGCCTACAATGAGCAGTTCTTC. Protein: CASSERNSGSNAYNEQFF.

This clone occurred once. V gene TRBV5-1 combines with J gene TRBJ2-3; 8 bases map to TRBD2. With V trimmed by 4 bases and J by 1 base, 8 bases remained unmatched. From germline, CDR1 is SGHRS and CDR2 YFSETQ. This CDR3 comprises 16 residues. The CDR3 coding sequence is TGCGCCAGCAGCCTACTAGCGGTTACAGGCACAGATACGCAGTATTTT. It yields the protein CASSLLAVTGTDTQYF.

This sequence joins TRBV23-1 and TRBJ2-7; 10 bases are shared with TRBD1. TRBV23-1 is identified as an open reading frame with a role that is uncertain. This CDR3 contains 19 residues. The trim removed 0 bases at V and 5 bases at J, leaving 16 bases unmatched. For the CDR3, the DNA is TGCGCCAGCAGTCAATCGAGGGTTCCCGGGACAGGGGTCATGGACGAGCAGTACTTC. Translating it yields CASSQSRVPGTGVMDEQYF.

This clone was recorded once. V and J are TRBV3-1 (or the pseudogene TRBV3-2) and TRBJ2-7, with TRBD2 matching 11 bases. V lost 4 bases, J lost 2 bases, and 13 bases stayed unmatched. There are 18 residues in the CDR3. Germline V lookup: CDR1 LGHDT, CDR2 YNNKEL (reference sequence). The CDR3 sequence is CASSREASSGRSTYEQYF. The CDR3 nucleotides read TGTGCCAGCAGCCGAGAGGCGTCTAGCGGGAGGTCTACCTACGAGCAGTACTTC.

V is TRBV28 and J is TRBJ2-7, with D possibly TRBD2 on 7 matching bases. The V end lost 10 bases, the J end lost 9 bases, and 25 bases lay between the germline ends. CDR3 length equals 14 residues. Germline values: CDR1 MDHEN, CDR2 SYDVKM. The CDR3 DNA is TGTGCCACTAGTACGGGGGGCCGAGCAATCGCGCAGTACTTC. This gives the protein CATSTGGRAIAQYF.

This sequence joins TRBV7-3 and TRBJ1-2; tentative D call: TRBD1 (5 bases). The CDR3 runs to 14 residues. Trimming pared 5 bases from V and 8 bases from J, leaving 18 bases between. Germline loops: CDR1 SGHTA, CDR2 FQGTGA. The CDR3 reads CASSQTGGRTGYTF. DNA for the CDR3: TGTGCCAGCAGCCAAACGGGGGGTAGGACCGGCTACACCTTC. Together with reference TRBV7-3 and TRBJ1-2, the CDR3 gives the full variable domain: GAGVSQTPSNKVTEKGKYVELRCDPISGHTALYWYRQSLGQGPEFLIYFQGTGAADDSGLPNDRFFAVRPEGSVSTLKIQRTERGDSAVYLCASSQTGGRTGYTFGSGTRLTVV.